These 29 T cell receptor beta chains came from one sample sequenced in a study of blood T cell repertoires in COVID-19. Sequencing was performed with immunoSEQ multiplex PCR; in TCRdb, only in-frame clones are kept and a portion is missing. The sample carries under 150,000 clones, around 81% recorded once. Sequencing input: peripheral blood. Receptors originate from a woman aged 55 to 70 with active or convalescent COVID-19.

V and J are TRBV4-1 and TRBJ1-4; 7 nucleotides line up with TRBD1. Germline loops: CDR1 MGHRA, CDR2 YSYEKL. The CDR3 is 16 amino acids. With 3 bases clipped from V and 4 bases from J, the junction kept 8 bases outside the gene matches. CDR3 region: CASSQQTGLSNEKLFF. Written as DNA, the CDR3 is TGCGCCAGCAGCCAGCAGACAGGGTTGAGTAATGAAAAACTGTTTTTT.

The rearrangement links TRBV9 to TRBJ2-1, with 13 bases aligning to TRBD2. The ends lost 0 bases at V and 7 bases at J; junction bases unmatched: 7. Germline values: CDR1 SGDLS, CDR2 YYNGEE. The CDR3 totals 17 residues. The CDR3 DNA sequence: TGTGCCAGCAGCGTAGGGTTGGGACTAGCGGGATCAAATGAGCAGTTCTTC. Amino acid sequence: CASSVGLGLAGSNEQFF.

V gene TRBV10-2 combines with J gene TRBJ1-4, with D possibly matching TRBD1 (6 bases). In germline, CDR1 is WSHSY, CDR2 SAAADI. V gave up 10 bases and J gave up 7 bases, with 19 bases separating them. CDR3 size: 14 residues. CDR3 nucleotide sequence: TGCGCCACTCAGACGGGACAAAGGGGTGAAAAACTGTTTTTT. This translates into CATQTGQRGEKLFF.

V gene TRBV24-1 combines with J gene TRBJ2-2; D remains ambiguous. The CDR3 is 15 residues long. Germline CDR1 and CDR2: KGHDR and SFDVKD. V gave up 4 bases and J gave up 5 bases, with 13 bases separating them. CDR3 amino acids: CATSDPGFETGELFF. CDR3 nucleotides: TGTGCCACCAGTGACCCAGGTTTTGAAACCGGGGAGCTGTTTTTT.

This clone is a singleton in its sample. The chain couples TRBV30 to TRBJ2-3; TRBD1 matches 9 bases. The CDR3 is 16 amino acids. Germline V lookup: CDR1 GTSNPN, CDR2 SVGIG (reference sequence). Losses at the gene ends were 0 bases for V and 3 bases for J; bases not matched to a gene: 7. This CDR3 is CAWSVAGQGITDTQYF. The CDR3 DNA reads TGTGCCTGGAGTGTAGCAGGACAGGGGATAACAGATACGCAGTATTTT.

The gene calls are TRBV10-2 and TRBJ1-5, with TRBD1 matching 8 bases. The V gene's germline CDR1 is WSHSY and CDR2 SAAADI. This CDR3 spans 18 amino acids. V shed 3 bases, J shed 1 base, and the junction held 11 bases outside the gene matches. The CDR3 sequence: CASSDLGTGIGSNQPQHF. CDR3 DNA sequence: TGCGCCAGCAGTGATCTCGGGACAGGAATTGGGAGCAATCAGCCCCAGCATTTT.

This chain joins TRBV18 and TRBJ1-2; 7 positions agree with TRBD1. The CDR3 contains 20 residues. V was clipped by 1 base and J by 6 bases; unmatched bases: 23. Per germline, CDR1 KGHSH and CDR2 LQKENI. The CDR3 DNA reads as TGTGCCAGCTCACCACTTTTAACTCAGGGACAGCCTTTTACTGGGGATGGCTACACCTTC. Translating it yields CASSPLLTQGQPFTGDGYTF.

This chain joins TRBV3-1 (or the pseudogene TRBV3-2) and TRBJ1-6; no definite D call. Trimming pared 2 bases from V and 5 bases from J, leaving 13 bases between. Germline V gene sequence: CDR1 LGHDT, CDR2 YNNKEL (reference sequence). CDR3 size: 16 residues. Written as DNA, the CDR3 is TGTGCCAGCAGCCAAATCGTGGTGACTGATAATTCACCCCTCCACTTT. This translates into CASSQIVVTDNSPLHF.

The chain employs TRBV9 and TRBJ2-5, with D possibly being TRBD2 (12 bases). The CDR3 is 15 amino acids. Germline V gene lookup returns CDR1 SGDLS and CDR2 YYNGEE. With 4 bases removed from V and 9 bases from J, the gap between germline ends came to 22 bases. DNA of the CDR3: TGTGCCAGCAGCCCCGGACTAGCGGGACAGGGGGCCCAGTACTTC. This gives the protein CASSPGLAGQGAQYF. Supplemented by reference TRBV9 and TRBJ2-5, the full variable domain reads DSGVTQTPKHLITATGQRVTLRCSPRSGDLSVYWYQQSLDQGLQFLIQYYNGEERAKGNILERFSAQQFPDLHSELNLSSLELGDSALYFCASSPGLAGQGAQYFGPGTRLLVL.

The chain has TRBV3-1 (or the pseudogene TRBV3-2) and TRBJ2-3, with a weak D call TRBD2 (6 bases). This CDR3 has 16 amino acids. Germline V lookup: CDR1 LGHDT, CDR2 YNNKEL (reference sequence). V dropped 4 bases and J dropped 0 bases, with 14 bases sitting between them. CDR3 region: CASSPLAETSTDTQYF. CDR3 DNA sequence: TGTGCCAGCAGCCCCTTAGCGGAGACAAGCACAGATACGCAGTATTTT.

This chain joins TRBV3-1 (or the pseudogene TRBV3-2) and TRBJ2-7, with 9 bases matching TRBD1. This CDR3 contains 13 residues. Germline V CDR1 and CDR2: LGHDT, YNNKEL (reference sequence). V trimming: 3 bases; J trimming: 5 bases; junction bases outside the gene matches: 2. The CDR3 DNA reads as TGTGCCAGCAGCCAGGGGACAGGGCACGAGCAGTACGTC. It specifies CASSQGTGHEQYV.

The chain links TRBV3-1 (or the pseudogene TRBV3-2) to TRBJ2-1, with TRBD2 as a possible D gene (6 bases). Per the germline V gene, CDR1 is LGHDT and CDR2 is YNNKEL (reference sequence). This CDR3 spans 13 amino acids. Trimming pared 6 bases from V and 4 bases from J, leaving 10 bases between. The CDR3 is CASRSGLYNEQFF. DNA for the CDR3: TGTGCCAGCAGAAGCGGGTTGTACAATGAGCAGTTCTTC.

The gene calls are TRBV2 and TRBJ2-3; D perhaps matches TRBD2 (6 bases). The germline V gene has CDR1 SNHLY and CDR2 FYNNEI. V lost 8 bases and J 7 bases, leaving 13 bases between the germline ends. CDR3 size: 12 residues. As DNA, the CDR3 is TGTGCCAGCCATCCTGGGGGGAATACGCAGTATTTT. Protein product: CASHPGGNTQYF.

The chain carries TRBV3-1 (or the pseudogene TRBV3-2) and TRBJ2-2; D is possibly TRBD1 (5 bases). The CDR3 is 14 residues long. Germline V lookup: CDR1 LGHDT, CDR2 YNNKEL (reference sequence). Trimming stripped 6 bases from V and 6 bases from J, with 14 bases between. CDR3 sequence (DNA): TGTGCCAGCAGAATAGGGGAAATCCCCGGGGAGCTGTTTTTT. Protein: CASRIGEIPGELFF.

J is TRBJ1-2 and V is TRBV15, with no clear D. This CDR3 has 14 amino acids. CDR1 is LNHNV and CDR2 is YYDKDF in the germline V gene (reference sequence). Trimming took 0 bases from V and 4 from J, leaving 9 bases between them. CDR3 sequence reads: CATSRDRLSYGYTF. CDR3 nucleotide sequence: TGTGCCACCAGCAGAGATAGACTGAGCTATGGCTACACCTTC.

J is TRBJ1-3 and V is TRBV5-1; D perhaps matches TRBD1 (6 bases). Trimming took 4 bases from V and 0 from J, leaving 14 bases between them. The germline CDR1 and CDR2 sequences are SGHRS and YFSETQ. The CDR3 consists of 16 residues. CDR3 sequence (DNA): TGCGCCAGCAGCCTCCAACCAGGGGTCTCTGGAAACACCATATATTTT. Protein: CASSLQPGVSGNTIYF.

This chain connects TRBV7-6 to TRBJ2-7; 14 bases are shared with TRBD2. CDR1 and CDR2 (germline): SGHVS, FNYEAQ. The CDR3 extends over 18 amino acids. The V and J ends lost 5 bases and 3 bases, in that order; junction bases with no gene match: 12. The CDR3 region has the DNA TGTGCCAGCAGCATGGGGACTAGCGGGAGTGGAATTTTCTACGAGCAGTACTTC. Translated: CASSMGTSGSGIFYEQYF.

The rearrangement links TRBV19 to TRBJ1-1, with a tentative D call TRBD1 (5 bases). Germline CDR1 LNHDA, CDR2 SQIVND (reference sequence). CDR3 length: 14 residues. V shed 3 bases and J shed 2 bases, with 10 bases lying between them. CDR3 residues: CASSIGGINTEAFF. The CDR3 coding sequence is TGTGCCAGTAGTATCGGGGGGATCAACACTGAAGCTTTCTTT.

This sequence joins TRBV10-3 and TRBJ1-1, with 9 nucleotides matching TRBD1. CDR1 ENHRY and CDR2 SYGVKD come from the germline V gene. The junction had 5 bases not matched to a gene; V was cut back by 6 bases and J by 3 bases. CDR3 length: 14 residues. DNA for the CDR3: TGTGCCATCAGCGGGACAGGGTCGGACACTGAAGCTTTCTTT. Its protein product is CAISGTGSDTEAFF.

The gene calls are TRBV27 and TRBJ2-3; 7 bases fit TRBD1. CDR1 is MNHEY, CDR2 SMNVEV, per germline (reference sequence). The CDR3 has 15 amino acids. V shed 6 bases, J shed 0 bases, and the junction held 6 bases outside the gene matches. The CDR3 nucleotides read TGTGCCAGCAGAAGGGACAGAGGCAGCACAGATACGCAGTATTTT. Translating gives CASRRDRGSTDTQYF.

The chain is built from TRBV11-3 and TRBJ2-2, with unresolved D. This CDR3 is built from 14 residues. Trimming left V 3 bases short and J 4 bases short, with 9 bases between. Germline CDR1 SGHNT, CDR2 YENEEA. CDR3 bases: TGTGCCAGCAGCTTGTTAACAGCCACCGGGGAGCTGTTTTTT. Its translation: CASSLLTATGELFF.

The chain's CDR3 is CASSYEGLGNADTQYF. CDR3 sequence (DNA): TGTGCCAGCAGTTACGAGGGACTTGGTAACGCAGATACGCAGTATTTT. V and J are TRBV6-2 or TRBV6-3 and TRBJ2-3; D is perhaps TRBD2 (6 bases). The ends were cut back, 2 bases at V and 4 bases at J, with 16 bases in the middle. CDR1 MNHEY and CDR2 SVGEGT come from the germline V gene. The CDR3 covers 16 residues.

The chain links TRBV7-2 to TRBJ2-3; 15 nucleotides agree with TRBD2. This CDR3 spans 17 amino acids. The V gene's germline CDR1 is SGHTA and CDR2 FQGNSA. Trimming removed 1 base from V and 3 bases from J; junction bases left unmatched: 2. The CDR3 loop reads CASSLGGTSGGTDTQYF. The CDR3 DNA reads as TGTGCCAGCAGCTTAGGTGGGACTAGCGGGGGGACAGATACGCAGTATTTT.

This sequence joins TRBV5-5 and TRBJ1-1, with no clear D. V shed 2 bases and J shed 5 bases, with 10 bases lying between them. This CDR3 region has 13 residues. Germline V lookup: CDR1 SGHKS, CDR2 YYEKEE (reference sequence). The DNA for the CDR3 is TGTGCCAGCAGCTTATCCGGGGAAACTGAAGCTTTCTTT. This gives the protein CASSLSGETEAFF.

V usage is TRBV7-8 and J usage is TRBJ2-5; possibly TRBD1 for D (6 bases). The CDR3 runs 15 residues. Trimming removed 0 bases from V and 4 bases from J, with 12 bases in between. Germline lookup yields CDR1 SGHVS and CDR2 FQNEAQ. The CDR3 DNA sequence: TGTGCCAGCAGCTTAGCGCTGACAGGAGCAGAGACCCAGTACTTC. It is translated as CASSLALTGAETQYF. Together with reference TRBV7-8 and TRBJ2-5, the CDR3 gives the full variable domain: GAGVSQSPRYKVAKRGQDVALRCDPISGHVSLFWYQQALGQGPEFLTYFQNEAQLDKSGLPSDRFFAERPEGSVSTLKIQRTQQEDSAVYLCASSLALTGAETQYFGPGTRLLVL.

The chain carries TRBV25-1 and TRBJ1-3; D is undetermined. This CDR3 has 17 amino acids. The germline V and J ends were trimmed by 2 bases and 2 bases, with 16 bases remaining between them. The germline V gene encodes CDR1 MGHDK and CDR2 SYGVNS. The CDR3 nucleotides read TGTGCCAGCAGTGAAATAAACTTGGGGAGGGCTGGAAACACCATATATTTT. Its protein is CASSEINLGRAGNTIYF.

The chain links TRBV27 to TRBJ1-2; TRBD1 matches 7 bases. CDR1 is MNHEY and CDR2 is SMNVEV in the germline V gene (reference sequence). V lost 5 bases and J lost 8; bases outside the gene matches: 11. The CDR3 contains 14 residues. The chain's CDR3 is CASSPRTGGVGYTF. DNA of the CDR3: TGTGCCAGCAGTCCGAGGACAGGAGGGGTGGGCTACACCTTC.

This clone has a single count. The rearrangement links TRBV7-2 to TRBJ2-7; maybe TRBD1 (6 bases). CDR1 SGHTA and CDR2 FQGNSA come from the germline V gene. V shed 6 bases and J shed 2 bases, with 11 bases lying between them. The CDR3 is 13 residues long. The CDR3 reads CASSQGRTYEQYF. The CDR3 region has the DNA TGTGCCAGCAGTCAGGGGCGGACCTACGAGCAGTACTTC.

The J gene is TRBJ2-2, the V gene TRBV2; D perhaps matches TRBD2 (5 bases). V was trimmed by 7 bases and J by 1 base, leaving 7 bases between them. Germline V lookup: CDR1 SNHLY, CDR2 FYNNEI. The CDR3 runs 13 residues. CDR3 sequence (DNA): TGTGCCAGCAATCGGGAGAACACCGGGGAGCTGTTTTTT. Its translation is CASNRENTGELFF.